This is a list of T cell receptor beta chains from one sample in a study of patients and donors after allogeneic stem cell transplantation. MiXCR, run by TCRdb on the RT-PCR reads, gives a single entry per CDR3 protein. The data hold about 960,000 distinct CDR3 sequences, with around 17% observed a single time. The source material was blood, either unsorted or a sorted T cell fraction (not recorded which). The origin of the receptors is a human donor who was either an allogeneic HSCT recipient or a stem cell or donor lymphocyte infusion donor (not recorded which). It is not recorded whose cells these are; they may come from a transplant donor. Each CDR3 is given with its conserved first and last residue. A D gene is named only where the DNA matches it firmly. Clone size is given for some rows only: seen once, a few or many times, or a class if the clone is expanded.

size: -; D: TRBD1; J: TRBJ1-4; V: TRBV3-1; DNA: TGTGCCAGCAGCCAAGACACAGGGGTCGCGGAAAAACTGTTTTTT; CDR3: CASSQDTGVAEKLFF
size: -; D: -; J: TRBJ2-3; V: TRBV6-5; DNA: TGTGCCAGCAGTTACGGGTGGGGCAACACAGATACGCAGTATTTT; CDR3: CASSYGWGNTDTQYF
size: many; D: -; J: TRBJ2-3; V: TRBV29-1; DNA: TGCAGCGTTGAAGCCGGGACAGATACGCAGTATTTT; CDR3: CSVEAGTDTQYF
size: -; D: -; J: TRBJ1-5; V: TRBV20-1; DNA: TGCAGTGCTAGAGATGGAGACACAAATCAGCCCCAGCATTTT; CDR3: CSARDGDTNQPQHF
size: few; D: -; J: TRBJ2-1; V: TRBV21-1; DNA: TGTGCCAGCAGCTCTCGGGACATAGGCAATGAGCAGTTCTTC; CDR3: CASSSRDIGNEQFF
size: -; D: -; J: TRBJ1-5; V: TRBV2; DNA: TGTGCCAGCAGTGAGGGAAACAGGATCCCGCCCCAGCATTTT; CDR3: CASSEGNRIPPQHF
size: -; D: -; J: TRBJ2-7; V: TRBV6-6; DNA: TGTGCCAGCACCCAGACTGACTACGAGCAGTACTTC; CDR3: CASTQTDYEQYF
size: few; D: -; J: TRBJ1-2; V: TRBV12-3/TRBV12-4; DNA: TGTGCCAGCACCCGGAGTTCGGGTGACTATGGCTACACCTTC; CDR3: CASTRSSGDYGYTF
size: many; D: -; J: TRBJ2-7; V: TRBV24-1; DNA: TGTGCCACCAGTGATTATCGGGACGAGCAGTACTTC; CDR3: CATSDYRDEQYF
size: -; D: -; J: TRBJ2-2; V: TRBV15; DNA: TGTGCCACCAGCAGAGATCGGACGGGCGGGGAGCTGTTTTTT; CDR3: CATSRDRTGGELFF
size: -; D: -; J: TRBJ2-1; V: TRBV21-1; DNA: TGTGCCAGCAGCAACGGGACCGCGGGCAATGAGCAGTTCTTC; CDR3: CASSNGTAGNEQFF
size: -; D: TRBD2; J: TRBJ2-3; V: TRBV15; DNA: TGTGCCACCAGCAGAGATCTAGCGGGCACAGATACGCAGTATTTT; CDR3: CATSRDLAGTDTQYF
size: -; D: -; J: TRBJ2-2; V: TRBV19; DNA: TGTGCCAGTAAGGGCACGCGGGCGAACACCGGGGAGCTGTTTTTT; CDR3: CASKGTRANTGELFF
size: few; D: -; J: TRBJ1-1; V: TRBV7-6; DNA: TGTGCCAGCAGCTCGCAGGAGAGGAACACTGAAGCTTTCTTT; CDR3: CASSSQERNTEAFF
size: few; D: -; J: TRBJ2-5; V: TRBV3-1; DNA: TGTGCCAGCAGCCAAAGCAGGGTGATCGGAGAGACCCAGTACTTC; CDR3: CASSQSRVIGETQYF
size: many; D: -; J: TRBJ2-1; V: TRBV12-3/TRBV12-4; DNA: TGTGCCAGCAGTTTCGACTTAACAGGGATCAAATACAATGAGCAGTTCTTC; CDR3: CASSFDLTGIKYNEQFF
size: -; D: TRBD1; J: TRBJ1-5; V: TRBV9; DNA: TGTGCCTCAGGAGGGGGACAGGGCAATCAGCCCCAGCATTTT; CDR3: CASGGGQGNQPQHF
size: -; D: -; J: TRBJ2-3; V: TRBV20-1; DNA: TGCAGTGCTATAGACGGGACATCTAGCACAGATACGCAGTATTTT; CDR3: CSAIDGTSSTDTQYF
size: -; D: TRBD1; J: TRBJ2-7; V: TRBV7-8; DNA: TGTGCCAGCAGCTTAGCTGAGGGACAGCTTTACGAGCAGTACTTC; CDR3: CASSLAEGQLYEQYF
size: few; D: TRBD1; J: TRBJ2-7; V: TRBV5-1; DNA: TGCGCCAGCAGCTTATTAGACAGGGCCCCCTACGAGCAGTACTTC; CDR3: CASSLLDRAPYEQYF
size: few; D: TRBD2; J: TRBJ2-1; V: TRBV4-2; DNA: TGTGCCAGCAGCCAGCGACTAGCGGACAATGAGCAGTTCTTC; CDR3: CASSQRLADNEQFF
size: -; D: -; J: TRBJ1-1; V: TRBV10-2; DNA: TGCGCCAGCAGCTCAGGGGCTAGTGAAGCTTTCTTT; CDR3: CASSSGASEAFF
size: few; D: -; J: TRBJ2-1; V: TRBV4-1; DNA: TGCGCCAGCAGCCTAAGGATGACCCCGGAATACAATGAGCAGTTCTTC; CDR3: CASSLRMTPEYNEQFF
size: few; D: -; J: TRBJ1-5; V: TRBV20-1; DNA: TGCAGTGCCCATACAAATCGCAATCAGCCCCAGCATTTT; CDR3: CSAHTNRNQPQHF
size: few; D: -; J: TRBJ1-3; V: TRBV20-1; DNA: TGCAGTGCTAGAGCGGACTCTGGAAACACCATATATTTT; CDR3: CSARADSGNTIYF
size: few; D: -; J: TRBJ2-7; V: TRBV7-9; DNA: TGTGCCAGCAGCTGGAACCGATACGAGCAGTACTTC; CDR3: CASSWNRYEQYF
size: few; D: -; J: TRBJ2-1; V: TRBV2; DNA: TGTGCCAGCAGCGCGTCAGGGGTAGGAGGCAATGAGCAGTTCTTC; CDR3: CASSASGVGGNEQFF
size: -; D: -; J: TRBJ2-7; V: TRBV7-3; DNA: TGTGCCAGCAGCTTAATCTGGGCGGGGATCGACGAGCAGTACTTC; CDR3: CASSLIWAGIDEQYF
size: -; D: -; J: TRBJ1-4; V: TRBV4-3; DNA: TGCGCCAGCAGCCAGTTTTCAGGGACAACTAATGAAAAACTGTTTTTT; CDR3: CASSQFSGTTNEKLFF
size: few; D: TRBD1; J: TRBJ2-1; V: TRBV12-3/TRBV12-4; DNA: TGTGCCAGCAGTTCAGGGGGACAGGGAGTGAATGAGCAGTTCTTC; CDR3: CASSSGGQGVNEQFF
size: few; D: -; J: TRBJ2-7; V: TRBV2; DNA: TGTGCCAGCAGGAGGCACTACCCCCCCTACGAGCAGTACTTC; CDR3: CASRRHYPPYEQYF
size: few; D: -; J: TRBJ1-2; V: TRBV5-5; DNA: TGTGCCAGCAGCCACGGGACGGGAAACTATGGCTACACCTTC; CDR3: CASSHGTGNYGYTF
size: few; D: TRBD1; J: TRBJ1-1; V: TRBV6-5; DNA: TGTGCCAGCAGTTACAGGGACAGGGCGGCGGGTGAAGCTTTCTTT; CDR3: CASSYRDRAAGEAFF
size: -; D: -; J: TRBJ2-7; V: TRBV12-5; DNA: TGTGCTAGTGGTTTGCCTGGGACTCACCCGTTGGGGCAGTACTTC; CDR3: CASGLPGTHPLGQYF
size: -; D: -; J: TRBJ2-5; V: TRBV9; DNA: TGTGCCAGCAGCGTAGATCCAGGGGAGACCCAGTACTTC; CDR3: CASSVDPGETQYF